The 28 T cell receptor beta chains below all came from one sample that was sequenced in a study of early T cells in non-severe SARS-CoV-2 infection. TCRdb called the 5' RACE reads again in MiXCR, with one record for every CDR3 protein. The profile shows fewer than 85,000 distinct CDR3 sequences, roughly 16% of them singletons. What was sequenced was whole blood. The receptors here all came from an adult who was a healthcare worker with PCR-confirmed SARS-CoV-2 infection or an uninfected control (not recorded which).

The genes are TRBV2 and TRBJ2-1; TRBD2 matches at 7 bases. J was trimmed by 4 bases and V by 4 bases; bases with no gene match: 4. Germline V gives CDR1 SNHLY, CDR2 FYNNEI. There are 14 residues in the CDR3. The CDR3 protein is CASSALADYNEQFF. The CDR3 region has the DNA TGTGCCAGCAGTGCCCTAGCGGATTACAATGAGCAGTTCTTC.

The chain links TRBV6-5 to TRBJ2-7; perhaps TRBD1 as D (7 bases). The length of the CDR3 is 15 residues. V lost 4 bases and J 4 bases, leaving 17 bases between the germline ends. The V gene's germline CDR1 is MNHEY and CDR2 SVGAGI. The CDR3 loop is CASSLAWTGGYEQYF. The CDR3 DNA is TGTGCCAGCAGTTTAGCCTGGACAGGAGGGTACGAGCAGTACTTC.

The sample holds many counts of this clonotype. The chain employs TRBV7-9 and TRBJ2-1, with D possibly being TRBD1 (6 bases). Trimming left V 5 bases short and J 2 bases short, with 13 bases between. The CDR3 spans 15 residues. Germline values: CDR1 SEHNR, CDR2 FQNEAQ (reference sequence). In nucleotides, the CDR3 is TGTGCCAGCAGCAACTCCAGGGGCCCCTACAATGAGCAGTTCTTC. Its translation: CASSNSRGPYNEQFF.

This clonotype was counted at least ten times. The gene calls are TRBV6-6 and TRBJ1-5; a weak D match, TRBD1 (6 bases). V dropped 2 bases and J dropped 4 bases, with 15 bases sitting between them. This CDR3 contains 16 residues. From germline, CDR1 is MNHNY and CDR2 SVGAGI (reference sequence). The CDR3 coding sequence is TGTGCCAGCAGTTACGGGGGGACAAGAAATAATCAGCCCCAGCATTTT. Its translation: CASSYGGTRNNQPQHF.

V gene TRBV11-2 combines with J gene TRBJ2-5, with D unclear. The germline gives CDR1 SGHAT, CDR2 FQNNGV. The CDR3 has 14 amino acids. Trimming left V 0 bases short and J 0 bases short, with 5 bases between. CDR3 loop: CASSLDNNQETQYF. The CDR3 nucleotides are TGTGCCAGCAGCTTAGACAACAACCAAGAGACCCAGTACTTC. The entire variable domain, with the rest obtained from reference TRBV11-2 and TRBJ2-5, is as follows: EAGVAQSPRYKIIEKRQSVAFWCNPISGHATLYWYQQILGQGPKLLIQFQNNGVVDDSQLPKDRFSAERLKGVDSTLKIQPAKLEDSAVYLCASSLDNNQETQYFGPGTRLLVL.

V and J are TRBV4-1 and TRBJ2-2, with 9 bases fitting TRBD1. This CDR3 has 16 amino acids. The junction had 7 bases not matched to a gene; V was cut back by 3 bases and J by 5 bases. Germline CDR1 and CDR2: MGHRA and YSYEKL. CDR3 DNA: TGCGCCAGCAGCCAGGCTCCGGGACAGGGTACCGGGGAGCTGTTTTTT. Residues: CASSQAPGQGTGELFF.

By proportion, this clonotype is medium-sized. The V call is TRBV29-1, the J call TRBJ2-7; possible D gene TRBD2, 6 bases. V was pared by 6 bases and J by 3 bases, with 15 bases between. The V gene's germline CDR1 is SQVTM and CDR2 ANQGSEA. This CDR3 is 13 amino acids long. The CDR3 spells CSVSPRRGYEQYF. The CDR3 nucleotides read TGCAGCGTAAGTCCCCGGCGGGGCTACGAGCAGTACTTC.

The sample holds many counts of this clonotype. The CDR3 region has the DNA TGCAGTGCCGGTTCAGGAGCCAAAAACATTCAGTACTTC. Its translation: CSAGSGAKNIQYF. V and J are TRBV20-1 and TRBJ2-4, with D unclear. CDR1 DFQATT and CDR2 SNEGSKA come from the germline V gene (reference sequence). This CDR3 has 13 residues. Trimming shortened V by 6 bases and J by 0 bases, and 9 bases separated the two germline ends.

This CDR3 is CASSFIHEQYF. CDR3 coding DNA: TGTGCCAGCAGTTTTATTCACGAGCAGTACTTC. V usage is TRBV28 and J usage is TRBJ2-7; D call uncertain. The V end was cut by 3 bases, the J end by 5 bases, with 5 bases between. The CDR3 contains 11 residues. Looked up from germline, CDR1 is MDHEN and CDR2 is SYDVKM. The whole variable domain, remainder taken from reference TRBV28 and TRBJ2-7, is DVKVTQSSRYLVKRTGEKVFLECVQDMDHENMFWYRQDPGLGLRLIYFSYDVKMKEKGDIPEGYSVSREKKERFSLILESASTNQTSMYLCASSFIHEQYFGPGTRLTVT.

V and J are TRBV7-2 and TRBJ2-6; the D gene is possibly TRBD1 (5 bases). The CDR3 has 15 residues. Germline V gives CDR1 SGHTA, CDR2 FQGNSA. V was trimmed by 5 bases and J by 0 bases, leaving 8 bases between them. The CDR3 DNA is TGTGCCAGCAGCCCCAGGGACTCTGGGGCCAACGTCCTGACTTTC. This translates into CASSPRDSGANVLTF.

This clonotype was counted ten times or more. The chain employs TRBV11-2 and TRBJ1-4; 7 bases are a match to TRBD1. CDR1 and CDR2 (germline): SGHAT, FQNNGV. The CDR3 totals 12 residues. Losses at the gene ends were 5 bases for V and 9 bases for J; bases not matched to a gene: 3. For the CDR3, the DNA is TGTGCCAGCAGCCCGACAGGGCAAAAACTGTTTTTT. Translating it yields CASSPTGQKLFF.

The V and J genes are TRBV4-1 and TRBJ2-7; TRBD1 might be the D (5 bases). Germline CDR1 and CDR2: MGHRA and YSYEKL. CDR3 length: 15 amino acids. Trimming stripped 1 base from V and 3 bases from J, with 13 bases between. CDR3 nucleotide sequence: TGCGCCAGCAGCCAAGGCCGCAGGGAAAGCTACGAGCAGTACTTC. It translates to CASSQGRRESYEQYF.

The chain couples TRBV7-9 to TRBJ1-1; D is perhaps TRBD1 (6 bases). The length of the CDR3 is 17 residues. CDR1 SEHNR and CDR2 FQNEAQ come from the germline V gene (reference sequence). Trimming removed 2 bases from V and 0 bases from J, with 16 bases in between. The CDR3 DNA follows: TGTGCCAGCAGCTTACGAGGGTTCGGACAGATGAACACTGAAGCTTTCTTT. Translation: CASSLRGFGQMNTEAFF.

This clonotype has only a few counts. DNA of the CDR3: TGTGCCAGCAGCCGCGGGGGGTCCAGGAATGAGCAGTTCTTC. Protein product: CASSRGGSRNEQFF. The chain links TRBV7-9 to TRBJ2-1, with TRBD2 identical over 8 bases. This CDR3 has 14 amino acids. The V gene end was trimmed by 5 bases and the J gene end by 7 bases; junction bases not matched to a gene: 7. Germline values: CDR1 SEHNR, CDR2 FQNEAQ (reference sequence).

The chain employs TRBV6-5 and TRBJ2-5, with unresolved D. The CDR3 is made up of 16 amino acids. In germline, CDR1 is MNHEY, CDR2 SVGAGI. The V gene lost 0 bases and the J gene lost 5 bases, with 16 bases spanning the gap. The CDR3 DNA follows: TGTGCCAGCAGTTACTCGACGGCCCGAGTGGGGGAGACCCAGTACTTC. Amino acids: CASSYSTARVGETQYF.

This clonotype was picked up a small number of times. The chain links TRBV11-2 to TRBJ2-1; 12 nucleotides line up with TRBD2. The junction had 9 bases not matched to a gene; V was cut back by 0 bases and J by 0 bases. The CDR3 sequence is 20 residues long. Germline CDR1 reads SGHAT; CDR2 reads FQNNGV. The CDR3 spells CASSLDHLAGGISSYNEQFF. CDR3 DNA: TGTGCCAGCAGCTTAGATCATCTAGCGGGGGGGATTAGCTCCTACAATGAGCAGTTCTTC.

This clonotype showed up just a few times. DNA of the CDR3: TGCAGCGTTGCTGGGGGAAATGAGCAGTTCTTC. Protein: CSVAGGNEQFF. The chain uses TRBV29-1 and TRBJ2-1; D assignment may be TRBD1 or TRBD2 (5 bases each). V was cut by 4 bases and J by 7 bases, with 8 bases left in between. This CDR3 region has 11 residues. Germline values: CDR1 SQVTM, CDR2 ANQGSEA.

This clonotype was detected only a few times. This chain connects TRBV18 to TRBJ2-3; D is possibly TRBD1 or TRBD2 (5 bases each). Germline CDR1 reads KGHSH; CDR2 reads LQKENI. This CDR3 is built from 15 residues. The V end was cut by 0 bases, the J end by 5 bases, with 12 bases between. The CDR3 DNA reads TGTGCCAGCTCACCACCCGGCAGGGACGGAGATACGCAGTATTTT. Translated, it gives CASSPPGRDGDTQYF. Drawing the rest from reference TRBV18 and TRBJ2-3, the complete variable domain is NAGVMQNPRHLVRRRGQEARLRCSPMKGHSHVYWYRQLPEEGLKFMVYLQKENIIDESGMPKERFSAEFPKEGPSILRIQQVVRGDSAAYFCASSPPGRDGDTQYFGPGTRLTVL.

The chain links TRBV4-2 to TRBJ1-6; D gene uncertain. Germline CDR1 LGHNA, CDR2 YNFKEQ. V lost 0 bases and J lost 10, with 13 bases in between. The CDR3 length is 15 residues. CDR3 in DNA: TGTGCCAGCAGCCAAGATCTTGAAGGGTTATCACCCCTCCACTTT. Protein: CASSQDLEGLSPLHF.

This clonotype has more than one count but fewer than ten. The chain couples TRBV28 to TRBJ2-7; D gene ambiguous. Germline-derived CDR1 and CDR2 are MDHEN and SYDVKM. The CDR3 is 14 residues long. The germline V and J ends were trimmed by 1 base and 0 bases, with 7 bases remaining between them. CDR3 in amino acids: CASSLYGSSYEQYF. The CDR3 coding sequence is TGTGCCAGCAGTTTATACGGGTCCTCCTACGAGCAGTACTTC.

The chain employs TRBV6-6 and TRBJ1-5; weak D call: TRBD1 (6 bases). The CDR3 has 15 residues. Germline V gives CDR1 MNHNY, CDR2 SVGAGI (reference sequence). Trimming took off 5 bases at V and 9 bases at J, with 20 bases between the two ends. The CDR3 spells CASSPQGQGSLPQHF. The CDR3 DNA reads TGTGCCAGCAGTCCCCAGGGCCAGGGGTCCTTGCCCCAGCATTTT.

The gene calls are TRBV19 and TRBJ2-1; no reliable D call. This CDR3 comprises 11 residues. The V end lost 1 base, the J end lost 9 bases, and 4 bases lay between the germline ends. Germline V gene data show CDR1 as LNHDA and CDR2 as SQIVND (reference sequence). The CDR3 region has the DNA TGTGCCAGTAGTATAGGGGGTGAGCAGTTCTTC. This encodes CASSIGGEQFF.

This chain's CDR3 is CASSFLGQGTFYEQYF. CDR3 nucleotides: TGTGCCAGCAGCTTCTTAGGACAGGGTACCTTCTACGAGCAGTACTTC. The rearrangement links TRBV13 to TRBJ2-7; TRBD1 matches at 8 bases. CDR3 size: 16 residues. The germline V gene has CDR1 PRHDT and CDR2 FYEKMQ (reference sequence). V lost 3 bases to trimming and J lost 3 bases; unmatched junction nucleotides: 10. Filled out from reference TRBV13 and TRBJ2-7, the complete variable domain reads AAGVIQSPRHLIKEKRETATLKCYPIPRHDTVYWYQQGPGQDPQFLISFYEKMQSDKGSIPDRFSAQQFSDYHSELNMSSLELGDSALYFCASSFLGQGTFYEQYFGPGTRLTVT.

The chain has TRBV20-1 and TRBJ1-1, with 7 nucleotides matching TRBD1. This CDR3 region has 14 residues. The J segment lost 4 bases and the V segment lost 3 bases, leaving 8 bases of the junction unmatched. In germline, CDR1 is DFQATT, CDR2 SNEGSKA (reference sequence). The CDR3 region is CSARTGITTTEAFF. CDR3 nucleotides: TGCAGTGCTAGGACAGGGATTACGACCACTGAAGCTTTCTTT.

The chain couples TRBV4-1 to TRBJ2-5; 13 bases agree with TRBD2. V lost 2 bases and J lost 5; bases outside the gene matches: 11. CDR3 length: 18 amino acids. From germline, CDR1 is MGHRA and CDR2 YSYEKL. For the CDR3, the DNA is TGCGCCAGCAGCCAAAGACTATCCCCGGGACTAGCGGGGGAGACCCAGTACTTC. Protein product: CASSQRLSPGLAGETQYF.

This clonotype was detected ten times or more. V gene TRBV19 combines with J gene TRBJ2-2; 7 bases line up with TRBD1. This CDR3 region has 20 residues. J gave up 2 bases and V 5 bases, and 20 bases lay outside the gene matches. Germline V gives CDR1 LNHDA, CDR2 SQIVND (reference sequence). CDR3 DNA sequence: TGTGCCAGTAGTTCCAGGGGTGGGAGACAGGGCGCCGGTAACACCGGGGAGCTGTTTTTT. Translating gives CASSSRGGRQGAGNTGELFF.

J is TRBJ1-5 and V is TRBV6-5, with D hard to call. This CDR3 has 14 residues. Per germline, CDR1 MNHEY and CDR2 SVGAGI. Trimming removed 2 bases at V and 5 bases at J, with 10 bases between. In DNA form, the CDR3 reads TGTGCCAGCAGTTACAATGGGGAGGATCAGCCCCAGCATTTT. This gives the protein CASSYNGEDQPQHF.

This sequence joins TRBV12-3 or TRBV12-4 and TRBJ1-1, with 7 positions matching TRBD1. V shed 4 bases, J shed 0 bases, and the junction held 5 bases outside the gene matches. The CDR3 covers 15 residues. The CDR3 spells CASSSSGTVNTEAFF. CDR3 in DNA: TGTGCCAGCAGTTCCTCCGGGACAGTGAACACTGAAGCTTTCTTT.